Following are 3 T cell receptor beta chains from one sample sequenced in a study of T cell changes during pregnancy in multiple sclerosis. Clones were sequenced by immunoSEQ multiplex PCR, and TCRdb holds only the in-frame ones, with some missing. The sample yields tens of thousands of clones, approximately 85% seen once. This sample comprised CD4+ T cells from peripheral blood mononuclear cells, obtained in the second trimester of pregnancy. The receptors were gathered from a female donor with multiple sclerosis, enrolled in a pregnancy study.

In regard to this clone: The sample has other DNA sequences that encode this CDR3 too. This chain uses TRBV7-9 with TRBJ2-5; no firm D call. Per germline, CDR1 SEHNR and CDR2 FQNEAQ (reference sequence). The CDR3 spans 12 residues. Trimming cost V 1 base and J 5 bases, with 5 bases left between them. The CDR3 bases are TGTGCCAGCAGCTTAGTCCTTGAGACCCAGTACTTC. It specifies CASSLVLETQYF.

The chain uses TRBV29-1 and TRBJ1-1; TRBD1 might be the D (5 bases). Germline CDR1 reads SQVTM; CDR2 reads ANQGSEA. The CDR3 has 13 residues. V was trimmed by 7 bases and J by 1 base, leaving 13 bases between them. CDR3 sequence reads: CSGIDGGNTEAFF. CDR3 DNA sequence: TGCAGCGGAATAGACGGGGGGAACACTGAAGCTTTCTTT. Full variable domain (missing parts from reference TRBV29-1 and TRBJ1-1): SAVISQKPSRDICQRGTSLTIQCQVDSQVTMMFWYRQQPGQSLTLIATANQGSEATYESGFVIDKFPISRPNLTFSTLTVSNMSPEDSSIYLCSGIDGGNTEAFFGQGTRLTVV.

This chain joins TRBV5-1 and TRBJ2-5; 12 bases match TRBD2. The J call may not be correct, given that the DNA end is closer to TRBJ2-7. In germline, CDR1 is SGHRS, CDR2 YFSETQ. The CDR3 loop spans 17 amino acids. CDR3 region: CASSLDPGLAGQYEQYF. DNA for the CDR3: TGCGCCAGCAGCTTGGACCCCGGACTAGCGGGACAATACGAGCAGTACTTC.